The T cell receptor (beta chain) described here comes from a study of Graves' ophthalmopathy and Graves' hyperthyroidism. This clonotype was seen more than once but under ten times. Its target is unknown. V lost 2 bases and J lost 5, with 12 bases in between. The length of the CDR3 is 14 residues. The germline V gene encodes CDR1 MNHEY and CDR2 SVGAGI. Study-wide results and caveats: The model's ophthalmopathy progression predictions had approximately 69% sensitivity and 72.22% specificity. Most thyroid-expanded clonotypes exceeding 0.001 frequency were also found in blood.

Using RNA transcripts, the TCR beta CDR3 regions were amplified. RT-PCR with HTBI primers came first, then second-round multiplex PCR. TCRdb re-called the multiplex PCR reads with MiXCR, one entry per CDR3 protein. This sample has roughly 500,000 distinct CDR3 sequences, with roughly 14% found just once. This receptor was taken from a woman aged 30 to 39 with Graves' ophthalmopathy. Sequenced input: blood. The chain couples TRBV6-5 to TRBJ1-1; the D gene is possibly TRBD1 (6 bases). This CDR3 reads CASSYIKGGTEAFF. In nucleotides, the CDR3 is TGTGCCAGCAGTTACATAAAAGGGGGAACTGAAGCTTTCTTT.